This T cell receptor beta chain was identified during a study of control samples from healthy donors and cancer patients. TCRdb keeps only in-frame clones here, not all; method: immunoSEQ multiplex PCR. The table shows hundreds of thousands of clones, with over 75% occurring only once. The sequence was obtained from a woman aged 55-69 years with lung cancer. The source material was PBMCs.

The CDR3 DNA reads as TGTGCCAGCAGCCCGGACAGGGCCTACGAGCAGTACTTC. The encoded protein is CASSPDRAYEQYF. The chain joins TRBV7-8 to TRBJ2-7; 8 bases map to TRBD1. V was pared by 5 bases and J by 2 bases, with 2 bases of the junction left unmatched. The CDR3 is 13 residues long. CDR1 and CDR2 from the germline V gene are SGHVS and FQNEAQ.